This TCR beta chain was sequenced in a study of cytomegalovirus exposure and HLA in healthy donors. Study outcomes and limitations: CMV serostatus stood as the only immune exposure information on hand. The study reported that TCR beta sequences accurately predicted HLA-A and HLA-B alleles in most subjects.

A remark on this clone: Its matching antigen is unknown.

The primer mix had 60 Vbeta and 13 Jbeta primers. TCRdb keeps only in-frame clones here, not all; method: immunoSEQ multiplex PCR. The profile shows 95,000 to 120,000 clones, 67% of them singletons. Healthy bone marrow donors formed the donor group. Sequencing input: PBMCs. This receptor was identified in a man between 18 and 35 years old in good health and CMV-seropositive.

CDR3 DNA sequence: TGTGCCAGCTCACCGACAGGGGGCGGGCAGCCCCAGCATTTT. Amino acids: CASSPTGGGQPQHF. The rearrangement links TRBV18 to TRBJ1-5; TRBD1 matches at 10 bases. Germline lookup yields CDR1 KGHSH and CDR2 LQKENI. The CDR3 totals 14 residues. Trimming took 3 bases from V and 7 from J; bases not matched to a gene: 3.